A single sample is the source of the 22 T cell receptor beta chains below, sequenced in a study of T-cell memory formation after mild COVID-19. TCRdb reprocessed the 5' RACE reads via MiXCR and lists one record per CDR3 protein. The sample has some 310,000 distinct CDR3 sequences, around a fifth seen once. The source material was PBMCs or a T cell subset sorted from them (not recorded which). All receptors derive from a man between 18 and 35 years old who had mild COVID-19 (a few samples of this study predate the infection). Cell type and time point are not known.

This clonotype has a handful of counts. The chain recombines TRBV11-2 with TRBJ2-2, with D hard to call. This CDR3 comprises 13 residues. V lost 1 base to trimming and J lost 6 bases, with 6 bases between them. Germline V gene sequence: CDR1 SGHAT, CDR2 FQNNGV. The CDR3 nucleotides are TGTGCCAGCAGCTTAGTTGTGGCCGGGGAGCTGTTTTTT. It is translated as CASSLVVAGELFF.

Only a few counts were recorded for this clonotype. This chain connects TRBV27 to TRBJ2-7; unclear D gene. CDR3 length: 14 residues. V lost 6 bases and J lost 2, with 14 bases in between. Looked up from germline, CDR1 is MNHEY and CDR2 is SMNVEV (reference sequence). The CDR3 DNA reads TGTGCCAGCAGCCCAACACCCTCTCCCTACGAGCAGTACTTC. Protein sequence: CASSPTPSPYEQYF.

This clonotype was counted ten times or more. The chain joins TRBV5-1 to TRBJ2-3; 7 bases align to TRBD1. The CDR3 has 15 amino acids. Germline values: CDR1 SGHRS, CDR2 YFSETQ. Germline trimming cut 4 bases from V and 2 bases from J; bases unmatched to any gene: 7. The chain's CDR3 is CASSLRDSATDTQYF. The CDR3 DNA reads TGCGCCAGCAGCCTCCGGGACAGTGCCACAGATACGCAGTATTTT.

This clonotype came up many times. V usage is TRBV14 and J usage is TRBJ1-3, with D perhaps matching TRBD1 (5 bases). The CDR3 sequence is 16 residues long. With 0 bases removed from V and 3 bases from J, the gap between germline ends came to 12 bases. From germline, CDR1 is SGHDN and CDR2 FVKESK. CDR3 DNA: TGTGCCAGCAGCCAAGACCCAGGGAGGATTGGAAACACCATATATTTT. Translated: CASSQDPGRIGNTIYF.

This clonotype was detected a few times. The chain joins TRBV7-9 to TRBJ2-5; 8 bases agree with TRBD1. Germline loops: CDR1 SEHNR, CDR2 FQNEAQ (reference sequence). This CDR3 is 16 amino acids long. The junction had 11 bases not matched to a gene; V was cut back by 4 bases and J by 4 bases. The CDR3, as DNA: TGTGCCAGCAGCTCGACAGGGGCTGGACCCCCAGAGACCCAGTACTTC. Translated: CASSSTGAGPPETQYF.

The chain carries TRBV27 and TRBJ1-1; D remains ambiguous. CDR1 is MNHEY, CDR2 SMNVEV, per germline (reference sequence). Trimming took 1 base from V and 4 from J, leaving 7 bases between them. The CDR3 runs 13 residues. This CDR3 is CASSLFRGTEAFF. CDR3 nucleotides: TGTGCCAGCAGTTTATTTCGGGGCACTGAAGCTTTCTTT.

This chain joins TRBV28 and TRBJ2-3; maybe TRBD1 (5 bases). The CDR3 covers 15 residues. Germline lookup yields CDR1 MDHEN and CDR2 SYDVKM. Trimming stripped 2 bases from V and 3 bases from J, with 12 bases between. The CDR3 region is CASSLGGQRTDTQYF. The DNA for the CDR3 is TGTGCCAGCAGTTTAGGCGGACAAAGAACAGATACGCAGTATTTT.

This clonotype was seen more than once but under ten times. The J gene is TRBJ1-6, the V gene TRBV6-6; TRBD1 agrees at 10 bases. CDR3 size: 17 residues. Per the germline V gene, CDR1 is MNHNY and CDR2 is SVGAGI (reference sequence). V shed 0 bases and J 10 bases; nucleotides not matched to a gene: 9. The CDR3 reads CASSYSGQGSVSSPLHF. The DNA of the CDR3 is TGTGCCAGCAGTTACTCGGGACAGGGGTCCGTGTCGTCACCCCTCCACTTT.

This clonotype has a handful of counts. This sequence joins TRBV5-1 and TRBJ2-7; D not resolved. This CDR3 region has 12 residues. V lost 4 bases and J lost 5, with 10 bases in between. CDR1 and CDR2 (germline): SGHRS, YFSETQ. DNA for the CDR3: TGCGCCAGCAGCCCTAACTATGACGAGCAGTACTTC. Protein: CASSPNYDEQYF.

There are many counts of this clonotype. The junction differs from germline at one of its ends, possibly a read error. This chain links TRBV5-1 with TRBJ2-5, with TRBD1 matching over 8 bases. Germline-derived CDR1 and CDR2 are SGHRS and YFSETQ. The CDR3 is 14 residues long. CDR3 loop: CASSFGTGQETQYF. The CDR3 nucleotides are TGTGCCAGCAGTTTCGGGACAGGTCAAGAGACCCAGTACTTC. Together with reference TRBV5-1 and TRBJ2-5, the CDR3 gives the full variable domain: KAGVTQTPRYLIKTRGQQVTLSCSPISGHRSVSWYQQTPGQGLQFLFEYFSETQRNKGNFPGRFSGRQFSNSRSEMNVSTLELGDSALYLCASSFGTGQETQYFGPGTRLLVL.

This clonotype was detected many times. V gene TRBV6-4 combines with J gene TRBJ2-2; a possible D gene is TRBD1 (6 bases). Trimming took off 2 bases at V and 2 bases at J, with 6 bases between the two ends. The CDR3 has 14 residues. CDR1 and CDR2 (germline): MRHNA, SNTAGT. The CDR3 region is CASSDGTNTGELFF. For the CDR3, the DNA is TGTGCCAGCAGTGACGGGACAAACACCGGGGAGCTGTTTTTT.

The chain carries TRBV4-1 and TRBJ2-3; 11 bases agree with TRBD1. The CDR3 covers 17 residues. J was trimmed by 2 bases and V by 2 bases; bases with no gene match: 6. Germline V gene lookup returns CDR1 MGHRA and CDR2 YSYEKL. The CDR3 nucleotides read TGCGCCAGCAGCCAAACTCGGGACAGGGGGGACACAGATACGCAGTATTTT. This translates into CASSQTRDRGDTDTQYF.

This clonotype was seen more than once but under ten times. The rearrangement links TRBV27 to TRBJ1-2, with unresolved D. V lost 10 bases to trimming and J lost 6 bases, with 12 bases between them. CDR1 is MNHEY, CDR2 SMNVEV, per germline (reference sequence). The CDR3 totals 11 residues. CDR3: CATLSVHGYTF. The DNA of the CDR3 is TGTGCCACGTTATCCGTCCATGGCTACACCTTC.

This clonotype has only a few counts. The chain is built from TRBV28 and TRBJ1-2; unclear D gene. Trimming took 5 bases from V and 4 from J, leaving 17 bases between them. The CDR3 is 15 amino acids. Germline loops: CDR1 MDHEN, CDR2 SYDVKM. The CDR3 DNA reads as TGTGCCAGCAGTCCCTCGCGGGTGCTGGGCTATGGCTACACCTTC. Translated, it gives CASSPSRVLGYGYTF.

This clonotype was counted a few times. The CDR3 here is CASSPSSGGAGETQYF. The CDR3 nucleotides are TGTGCCAGCAGCCCCTCTAGCGGGGGGGCGGGAGAGACCCAGTACTTC. This chain uses TRBV7-6 with TRBJ2-5; TRBD2 agrees at 12 bases. The trim removed 5 bases at V and 4 bases at J, leaving 8 bases unmatched. CDR1 and CDR2 (germline): SGHVS, FNYEAQ. The CDR3 runs to 16 residues.

This rearrangement joins TRBV29-1 to TRBJ2-3, with D perhaps TRBD1 or TRBD2 (6 bases each). Germline V gene lookup returns CDR1 SQVTM and CDR2 ANQGSEA. Trimming took off 1 base at V and 7 bases at J, with 12 bases between the two ends. The CDR3 runs 13 residues. This chain's CDR3 is CSVEVGGANTQYF. The CDR3, as DNA: TGCAGCGTTGAAGTGGGGGGCGCAAATACGCAGTATTTT.

V is TRBV27 and J is TRBJ2-7, with D possibly TRBD2 on 7 matching bases. V lost 7 bases to trimming and J lost 7 bases, with 26 bases between them. The CDR3 totals 16 residues. Looked up from germline, CDR1 is MNHEY and CDR2 is SMNVEV (reference sequence). Here the CDR3 DNA reads TGTGCCAGCAATCCTCTCGGACTAGGGACACCTTGGGAGCAGTACGTC. Amino acid sequence: CASNPLGLGTPWEQYV.

V is TRBV4-3 and J is TRBJ1-1, with 7 bases matching TRBD1. CDR3 size: 17 residues. Per the germline V gene, CDR1 is LGHNA and CDR2 is YSLEER. J lost 0 bases, V lost 0 bases, and 7 bases had no gene match. CDR3 bases: TGCGCCAGCAGCCAAGATGGCACAGGGGCCATGAACACTGAAGCTTTCTTT. Translated: CASSQDGTGAMNTEAFF.

This clonotype was found a few times. This chain joins TRBV4-3 and TRBJ2-3, with D possibly called TRBD1 or TRBD2 (5 bases each). This CDR3 is built from 14 residues. The germline CDR1 and CDR2 sequences are LGHNA and YSLEER. V was trimmed by 4 bases and J by 2 bases, leaving 10 bases between them. CDR3 protein: CASSRGRLTDTQYF. CDR3 DNA: TGCGCCAGCAGCCGGGGGAGACTCACAGATACGCAGTATTTT.

The chain uses TRBV2 and TRBJ2-5; D unclear. This CDR3 spans 11 amino acids. Trimming cost V 3 bases and J 9 bases, with 8 bases left between them. Per germline, CDR1 SNHLY and CDR2 FYNNEI. The CDR3 nucleotides read TGTGCCAGCAGTGACGAATACTCCCAGTACTTC. Its protein is CASSDEYSQYF.

This clonotype showed up just a few times. V and J are TRBV9 and TRBJ1-6; 8 bases are shared with TRBD1. V shed 2 bases and J 6 bases; nucleotides not matched to a gene: 4. The CDR3 spans 15 residues. The germline gives CDR1 SGDLS, CDR2 YYNGEE. The CDR3 reads CASSVRDRINSPLHF. The DNA for the CDR3 is TGTGCCAGCAGCGTCCGGGACAGGATTAATTCACCCCTCCACTTT.

V and J are TRBV5-1 and TRBJ2-5; TRBD1 is a possible D gene (6 bases). The germline V gene has CDR1 SGHRS and CDR2 YFSETQ. The V end was cut by 7 bases, the J end by 1 base, with 14 bases between. There are 14 residues in the CDR3. The CDR3 DNA is TGCGCCAGCGCAGGAAGGGGGTCCCAAGAGACCCAGTACTTC. This codes for CASAGRGSQETQYF.